The rows below give T cell receptor beta chains drawn from one sample of a study of T cell responses to AZD1222 COVID-19 vaccine. Sequencing used immunoSEQ multiplex PCR; TCRdb keeps in-frame clones, though not all of them. The sample records roughly 100,000 clones, 85% to 90% being singletons. The source material was peripheral blood, sampled on day 0 of AZD1222 vaccination. Receptors originate from an adult in good health. Each CDR3 is given with its conserved first and last residue. A D gene is named only where the DNA matches it firmly. Clone size is not always given. Where it is, it says once, few, many or a class for expanded clones.

.,once,TRBV9,TRBJ2-3,CASSVGPRADTQYF,TGTGCCAGCAGCGTAGGTCCTAGAGCAGATACGCAGTATTTT
.,.,TRBV11-2,TRBJ2-3,CASSRRLGGRTDTQYF,TGTGCCAGCAGCCGACGGCTTGGCGGACGCACAGATACGCAGTATTTT
.,.,TRBV19,TRBJ1-5,CASSIESQSQPQHF,TGTGCCAGTAGTATAGAAAGTCAAAGCCAGCCCCAGCATTTT
.,.,TRBV5-6,TRBJ1-4,CASSSVGVDEKLFF,TGTGCCAGCAGCTCAGTTGGGGTAGACGAAAAACTGTTTTTT
.,.,TRBV6-6,TRBJ1-2,CASSPKSDSRGGYTF,TGTGCCAGCAGTCCGAAATCCGACAGCCGCGGAGGCTACACCTTC
.,.,TRBV5-5,TRBJ1-2,CASSLSGTAPRGYTF,TGTGCCAGCAGCTTGAGCGGCACGGCTCCGCGTGGCTACACCTTC
TRBD2,.,TRBV19,TRBJ2-5,CATSDGGMEETQYF,TGTGCCACCTCGGACGGGGGGATGGAAGAGACCCAGTACTTC
.,.,TRBV28,TRBJ1-5,CASSAAQPQHF,TGTGCCAGCAGTGCAGCACAACCCCAGCATTTT
.,.,TRBV5-6,TRBJ2-6,CASSLDTSSSGANVLTF,TGTGCCAGCAGCCTAGATACCAGTAGCTCTGGGGCCAACGTCCTGACTTTC
.,.,TRBV6-5,TRBJ1-2,CASSGEGFYGYTF,TGTGCCAGCAGCGGAGAGGGGTTCTATGGCTACACCTTC
.,.,TRBV6-5,TRBJ2-1,CASSYRLGENEQFF,TGTGCCAGCAGTTACCGCCTCGGCGAGAATGAGCAGTTCTTC
.,.,TRBV7-9,TRBJ1-1,CASSLDSQNTEAFF,TGTGCCAGCAGCTTAGACAGTCAGAACACTGAAGCTTTCTTT
.,.,TRBV9,TRBJ1-5,CASSVGGRGQPQHF,TGTGCCAGCAGCGTAGGGGGGCGCGGGCAGCCCCAGCATTTT
.,.,TRBV9,TRBJ2-6,CASSVPGANVLTF,TGTGCCAGCAGCGTTCCAGGGGCCAACGTCCTGACTTTC
.,.,TRBV2,TRBJ1-2,CASTDGEGLGYGYTF,TGTGCCAGCACCGACGGGGAGGGCCTAGGCTATGGCTACACCTTC
.,.,TRBV19,TRBJ2-5,CASSMAETQYF,TGTGCCAGTAGTATGGCAGAGACCCAGTACTTC
TRBD1,.,TRBV15,TRBJ1-2,CATSRDSEGAYYGYTF,TGTGCCACCAGCAGAGATTCCGAGGGGGCCTACTATGGCTACACCTTC
.,.,TRBV27,TRBJ2-1,CASSTTDYLYNEQFF,TGTGCCAGCAGCACTACGGACTACCTTTACAATGAGCAGTTCTTC
.,once,TRBV24-1,TRBJ1-1,CATSVGQNTEAFF,TGTGCCACCAGTGTAGGACAGAACACTGAAGCTTTCTTT
.,.,TRBV4-1,TRBJ1-2,CASSQDVRTEGYTF,TGCGCCAGCAGCCAAGATGTTAGGACAGAAGGCTACACCTTC
.,many,TRBV15,TRBJ1-5,CATSRDPQGGQPQHF,TGTGCCACCAGCAGAGATCCCCAGGGCGGACAGCCCCAGCATTTT
TRBD1,.,TRBV5-8,TRBJ2-6,CASSLMGQSSGANVLTF,TGTGCCAGCAGCTTGATGGGACAGAGCTCTGGGGCCAACGTCCTGACTTTC
TRBD2,few,TRBV27,TRBJ2-1,CASSSRAGASGDEQFF,TGTGCCAGCAGTTCTCGAGCGGGAGCTTCCGGGGATGAGCAGTTCTTC